Sequencing of this T cell receptor (beta chain) was carried out in a study of T-cell memory formation after mild COVID-19. Overall study results and limits: There were some responding clones in pre-infection memory, which suggested that cross-reactive memory had joined.

Note on this clonotype: What it binds is not known.

Using its own MiXCR run on the 5' RACE reads, TCRdb lists one record per CDR3 protein. Seen here are about 140,000 distinct CDR3 sequences, 13% to 15% observed once, and the top ten hold under 30%. Germline CDR1 reads LNHNV; CDR2 reads YYDKDF (reference sequence). The V gene lost 0 bases and the J gene lost 0 bases, with 6 bases spanning the gap. The CDR3 contains 15 residues. Material for sequencing was PBMCs or a T cell subset sorted from them (not recorded which). This receptor was obtained from an adult woman who had mild COVID-19 (a few samples of this study predate the infection). Cell type and time point are not known. This chain links TRBV15 with TRBJ1-3; no definite D call. The CDR3 loop reads CATSRDKGSGNTIYF. Here the CDR3 DNA reads TGTGCCACCAGCAGAGATAAGGGCTCTGGAAACACCATATATTTT. The variable domain in full, completed from reference TRBV15 and TRBJ1-3, reads DAMVIQNPRYQVTQFGKPVTLSCSQTLNHNVMYWYQQKSSQAPKLLFHYYDKDFNNEADTPDNFQSRRPNTSFCFLDIRSPGLGDTAMYLCATSRDKGSGNTIYFGEGSWLTVV.